The rows below give T cell receptor beta chains drawn from one sample of a study of blood T cell repertoires in COVID-19. Profiling relied on immunoSEQ multiplex PCR, and the TCRdb table lists in-frame clones only, not all of them. This sample has about 430,000 clones, with around nine tenths found just once. The specimen was PBMCs or T cells enriched from blood (not recorded which). Every receptor here comes from a woman under 30 who had been exposed to COVID-19. Each CDR3 is given with its conserved first and last residue. A D gene is named only where the DNA matches it firmly. The size field is filled for only some rows; it gives once, few, many or a size class.

J gene: TRBJ2-1; D gene: TRBD1; clone size: .; V gene: TRBV19; CDR3 length: 16; CDR3 DNA: TGTGCCAGTAGTAGGGCGGACAGGGGGCCCTACAATGAGCAGTTCTTC; CDR3 protein: CASSRADRGPYNEQFF
J gene: TRBJ1-2; D gene: .; clone size: .; V gene: TRBV29-1; CDR3 length: 12; CDR3 DNA: TGCAGCGTTGGGCCAGGAAACTATGGCTACACCTTC; CDR3 protein: CSVGPGNYGYTF
J gene: TRBJ1-2; D gene: .; clone size: .; V gene: TRBV7-9; CDR3 length: 13; CDR3 DNA: TGTGCCAGCAGCTTAGGGCAGAACTATGGCTACACCTTC; CDR3 protein: CASSLGQNYGYTF
J gene: TRBJ1-1; D gene: .; clone size: .; V gene: TRBV28; CDR3 length: 19; CDR3 DNA: TGTGCCAGCAGTTTACCCAGCAGCAGTCGGGGCAGGGGGAACACTGAAGCTTTCTTT; CDR3 protein: CASSLPSSSRGRGNTEAFF
J gene: TRBJ2-3; D gene: .; clone size: .; V gene: TRBV7-2; CDR3 length: 14; CDR3 DNA: TGTGCCAGCAGCTTAGCAGGGGGCACAGATACGCAGTATTTT; CDR3 protein: CASSLAGGTDTQYF
J gene: TRBJ2-2; D gene: .; clone size: .; V gene: TRBV28; CDR3 length: 16; CDR3 DNA: TGTGCCAGCAGCCTTCCAACGCCGCTAAACACCGGGGAGCTGTTTTTT; CDR3 protein: CASSLPTPLNTGELFF
J gene: TRBJ2-2; D gene: .; clone size: .; V gene: TRBV6-2/TRBV6-3; CDR3 length: 17; CDR3 DNA: TGTGCCAGCAGTTACCCGACCTCGGGGTCGAACACCGGGGAGCTGTTTTTT; CDR3 protein: CASSYPTSGSNTGELFF
J gene: TRBJ1-3; D gene: .; clone size: .; V gene: TRBV5-6; CDR3 length: 17; CDR3 DNA: TGTGCCAGCAGCGCCTACAGCCTTGGGGCCTCTGGAAACACCATATATTTT; CDR3 protein: CASSAYSLGASGNTIYF
J gene: TRBJ2-7; D gene: TRBD2; clone size: .; V gene: TRBV6-5; CDR3 length: 15; CDR3 DNA: TGTGCCAGCAGCGCTAAACTAGCGGGGCTCTACGAGCAGTACTTC; CDR3 protein: CASSAKLAGLYEQYF
J gene: TRBJ2-7; D gene: TRBD2; clone size: once; V gene: TRBV6-6; CDR3 length: 15; CDR3 DNA: TGTGCCAGCAGTTACGCGGGGGGTGAAACCTACGAGCAGTACTTC; CDR3 protein: CASSYAGGETYEQYF
J gene: TRBJ1-2; D gene: .; clone size: .; V gene: TRBV7-2; CDR3 length: 17; CDR3 DNA: TGTGCCAGCAGCTTAGCTTTAGTTGTTGGGGGCGGGCCCGGCTACACCTTC; CDR3 protein: CASSLALVVGGGPGYTF
J gene: TRBJ2-7; D gene: TRBD1; clone size: .; V gene: TRBV19; CDR3 length: 15; CDR3 DNA: TGTGCCAGTAGTAACCGGGACAGGGGGCTCTACGAGCAGTACTTC; CDR3 protein: CASSNRDRGLYEQYF
J gene: TRBJ2-2; D gene: TRBD2; clone size: .; V gene: TRBV11-3; CDR3 length: 16; CDR3 DNA: TGTGCCAGCAGCTTAGCGGGAGGGTTCAACACCGGGGAGCTGTTTTTT; CDR3 protein: CASSLAGGFNTGELFF
J gene: TRBJ2-7; D gene: .; clone size: .; V gene: TRBV12-3/TRBV12-4; CDR3 length: 13; CDR3 DNA: TGTGCCAGCAGTTTCGGACACCGCTACGAGCAGTACTTC; CDR3 protein: CASSFGHRYEQYF
J gene: TRBJ1-6; D gene: TRBD1; clone size: .; V gene: TRBV6-5; CDR3 length: 14; CDR3 DNA: TGTGCCAGCAGTTACTCAGGGGGCGTTTCACCCCTCCACTTT; CDR3 protein: CASSYSGGVSPLHF
J gene: TRBJ2-7; D gene: TRBD1; clone size: few; V gene: TRBV6-5; CDR3 length: 14; CDR3 DNA: TGTGCCAGCAGCCGAAACAGGGGTTCCTACGAGCAGTACTTC; CDR3 protein: CASSRNRGSYEQYF
J gene: TRBJ1-5; D gene: TRBD1; clone size: .; V gene: TRBV19; CDR3 length: 13; CDR3 DNA: TGTGCCAGTAGCCCGACAGGGGGGCAGCCCCAGCATTTT; CDR3 protein: CASSPTGGQPQHF
J gene: TRBJ1-1; D gene: TRBD1; clone size: few; V gene: TRBV29-1; CDR3 length: 16; CDR3 DNA: TGCAGCGTTGGTCGTGGACAGGGGGCGAGTGCCTCTGAAGCTTTCTTT; CDR3 protein: CSVGRGQGASASEAFF
J gene: TRBJ2-2; D gene: .; clone size: few; V gene: TRBV19; CDR3 length: 15; CDR3 DNA: TGTGCCAGTAGTGACGGACTCGCGAACACCGGGGAGCTGTTTTTT; CDR3 protein: CASSDGLANTGELFF
J gene: TRBJ2-2; D gene: .; clone size: .; V gene: TRBV3-1/TRBV3-2; CDR3 length: 14; CDR3 DNA: TGTGCCAGCAGCCACCGTTCGGGGGTCGGGGAGCTGTTTTTT; CDR3 protein: CASSHRSGVGELFF
J gene: TRBJ2-1; D gene: TRBD2; clone size: .; V gene: TRBV6-9; CDR3 length: 16; CDR3 DNA: TGTGCCAGCAGTACCTGGGGGGGACTGACCTACAATGAGCAGTTCTTC; CDR3 protein: CASSTWGGLTYNEQFF
J gene: TRBJ2-6; D gene: .; clone size: .; V gene: TRBV29-1; CDR3 length: 14; CDR3 DNA: TGCAGCGTTGTGGGGGGCTCTGGGGCCAACGTCCTGACTTTC; CDR3 protein: CSVVGGSGANVLTF
J gene: TRBJ2-7; D gene: .; clone size: .; V gene: TRBV28; CDR3 length: 12; CDR3 DNA: TGTGCCAGCAGTTCTGTATCCTACGAGCAGTACTTC; CDR3 protein: CASSSVSYEQYF
J gene: TRBJ2-2; D gene: .; clone size: .; V gene: TRBV28; CDR3 length: 13; CDR3 DNA: TGTGCCAGCAGTTTATTAGTTACCGGGGAGCTGTTTTTT; CDR3 protein: CASSLLVTGELFF
J gene: TRBJ2-7; D gene: .; clone size: once; V gene: TRBV18; CDR3 length: 13; CDR3 DNA: TGTGCCAGCTCACCACAGAGCTCCTACGAGCAGTACTTC; CDR3 protein: CASSPQSSYEQYF
J gene: TRBJ2-1; D gene: TRBD2; clone size: .; V gene: TRBV5-8; CDR3 length: 13; CDR3 DNA: TGTGCCAGCAGCCCATACGCGGGAGATGAGCAGTTCTTC; CDR3 protein: CASSPYAGDEQFF
J gene: TRBJ1-1; D gene: .; clone size: .; V gene: TRBV28; CDR3 length: 13; CDR3 DNA: TGTGCCAGCAGTTTACTCTCCCCCCAGGAAGCTTTCTTT; CDR3 protein: CASSLLSPQEAFF
J gene: TRBJ1-2; D gene: .; clone size: .; V gene: TRBV6-5; CDR3 length: 14; CDR3 DNA: TGTGCCAGCAGTTACGAGAGGGAATCTTATGGCTACACCTTC; CDR3 protein: CASSYERESYGYTF
J gene: TRBJ1-1; D gene: .; clone size: .; V gene: TRBV19; CDR3 length: 14; CDR3 DNA: TGTGCCAGTAGTATCCGGGGGAGAGTCCCTGAAGCTTTCTTT; CDR3 protein: CASSIRGRVPEAFF
J gene: TRBJ1-3; D gene: .; clone size: .; V gene: TRBV9; CDR3 length: 15; CDR3 DNA: TGTGCCAGCAGCGTAGCCTCTGGCGGTGGAAACACCATATATTTT; CDR3 protein: CASSVASGGGNTIYF
J gene: TRBJ2-7; D gene: TRBD1; clone size: .; V gene: TRBV25-1; CDR3 length: 15; CDR3 DNA: TGTGCCAGCAGTGAATACCGGGACAGCACCTACGAGCAGTACTTC; CDR3 protein: CASSEYRDSTYEQYF
J gene: TRBJ2-1; D gene: .; clone size: once; V gene: TRBV12-3/TRBV12-4; CDR3 length: 13; CDR3 DNA: TGTGCCAGCAGGGGGGGTACCTACAATGAGCAGTTCTTC; CDR3 protein: CASRGGTYNEQFF
J gene: TRBJ1-1; D gene: .; clone size: .; V gene: TRBV6-5; CDR3 length: 13; CDR3 DNA: TGTGCCAGCAACCCAACAGGGTTCACTGAAGCTTTCTTT; CDR3 protein: CASNPTGFTEAFF
J gene: TRBJ2-3; D gene: TRBD2; clone size: .; V gene: TRBV5-1; CDR3 length: 15; CDR3 DNA: TGCGCCAGCAGAACTAGCGGGTGGGACACAGATACGCAGTATTTT; CDR3 protein: CASRTSGWDTDTQYF
J gene: TRBJ1-1; D gene: .; clone size: .; V gene: TRBV28; CDR3 length: 17; CDR3 DNA: TGTGCCAGCAGTTTGTCGGCAGCGTCGCTCATGAACACTGAAGCTTTCTTT; CDR3 protein: CASSLSAASLMNTEAFF
J gene: TRBJ2-1; D gene: TRBD2; clone size: .; V gene: TRBV10-3; CDR3 length: 14; CDR3 DNA: TGTGCCATCGGGCAGGGCGGGGGAACGGGAGGGCAGTTCTTC; CDR3 protein: CAIGQGGGTGGQFF
J gene: TRBJ1-2; D gene: .; clone size: .; V gene: TRBV7-9; CDR3 length: 13; CDR3 DNA: TGTGCCAGCAGCCCCGGACAAATCTATGGCTACACCTTC; CDR3 protein: CASSPGQIYGYTF
J gene: TRBJ2-7; D gene: TRBD1; clone size: .; V gene: TRBV2; CDR3 length: 15; CDR3 DNA: TGTGCCAGCAGTGAAGCGGCGGACAGGGGATACGAGCAGTACTTC; CDR3 protein: CASSEAADRGYEQYF
J gene: TRBJ2-1; D gene: TRBD1; clone size: .; V gene: TRBV18; CDR3 length: 14; CDR3 DNA: TGTGCCAGCTTCCGGACAGGACACTACAATGAGCAGTTCTTC; CDR3 protein: CASFRTGHYNEQFF
J gene: TRBJ1-3; D gene: .; clone size: .; V gene: TRBV10-3; CDR3 length: 15; CDR3 DNA: TGTGCCATCCGGTATGACGGAGGTAGTGGAAACACCATATATTTT; CDR3 protein: CAIRYDGGSGNTIYF
J gene: TRBJ1-1; D gene: .; clone size: .; V gene: TRBV25-1; CDR3 length: 14; CDR3 DNA: TGTGCCAGCAGTGAATGGGGGGTAGGGACTGAAGCTTTCTTT; CDR3 protein: CASSEWGVGTEAFF
J gene: TRBJ1-1; D gene: .; clone size: .; V gene: TRBV5-1; CDR3 length: 16; CDR3 DNA: TGCGCCAGCAGCTTGGAGTTGAAAGCTCGAGGCACTGAAGCTTTCTTT; CDR3 protein: CASSLELKARGTEAFF
J gene: TRBJ1-1; D gene: .; clone size: .; V gene: TRBV13; CDR3 length: 13; CDR3 DNA: TGTGCCAGCAGCCGTAGCCGGGACACTGAAGCTTTCTTT; CDR3 protein: CASSRSRDTEAFF
J gene: TRBJ2-1; D gene: .; clone size: .; V gene: TRBV6-5; CDR3 length: 15; CDR3 DNA: TGTGCCAGCAGTTACTGGGACTGGCCCGCTGGGGAGCAGTTCTTC; CDR3 protein: CASSYWDWPAGEQFF
J gene: TRBJ1-2; D gene: .; clone size: .; V gene: TRBV29-1; CDR3 length: 14; CDR3 DNA: TGCAGCGTTGAAGATCGGATGGGGACATGGGGCTACACCTTC; CDR3 protein: CSVEDRMGTWGYTF
J gene: TRBJ2-4; D gene: .; clone size: few; V gene: TRBV28; CDR3 length: 15; CDR3 DNA: TGTGCCAGCAGTCGCACAGGGTTCGGCAAAAACATTCAGTACTTC; CDR3 protein: CASSRTGFGKNIQYF
J gene: TRBJ1-5; D gene: .; clone size: .; V gene: TRBV7-9; CDR3 length: 15; CDR3 DNA: TGTGCCAGCAGCCCCAAGGACAGTAGCAATCAGCCCCAGCATTTT; CDR3 protein: CASSPKDSSNQPQHF
J gene: TRBJ1-1; D gene: TRBD1; clone size: .; V gene: TRBV19; CDR3 length: 17; CDR3 DNA: TGTGCCAGTAATTCAGCGGCAGGGGGCTATTTTGACACTGAAGCTTTCTTT; CDR3 protein: CASNSAAGGYFDTEAFF
J gene: TRBJ2-5; D gene: .; clone size: .; V gene: TRBV5-1; CDR3 length: 15; CDR3 DNA: TGCGCCAGCAGCTTGAGTGGAGGGGTTGAAGAGACCCAGTACTTC; CDR3 protein: CASSLSGGVEETQYF
J gene: TRBJ2-3; D gene: .; clone size: .; V gene: TRBV28; CDR3 length: 15; CDR3 DNA: TGTGCCAGCAGTTTCGGGGGACTTAGCACAGATACGCAGTATTTT; CDR3 protein: CASSFGGLSTDTQYF
J gene: TRBJ2-7; D gene: .; clone size: .; V gene: TRBV7-3; CDR3 length: 15; CDR3 DNA: TGTGCCAGCAGCTCGGATTCTAGTGGTTTATACGAGCAGTACTTC; CDR3 protein: CASSSDSSGLYEQYF
J gene: TRBJ1-2; D gene: .; clone size: .; V gene: TRBV12-5; CDR3 length: 16; CDR3 DNA: TGTGCTAGTGGTTTGGTACTTCGGGGACATCTTTATGGCTACACCTTC; CDR3 protein: CASGLVLRGHLYGYTF
J gene: TRBJ1-1; D gene: .; clone size: .; V gene: TRBV28; CDR3 length: 14; CDR3 DNA: TGTGCCAGCAGTCCGCGCCAGGGAGGCACTGAAGCTTTCTTT; CDR3 protein: CASSPRQGGTEAFF
J gene: TRBJ1-2; D gene: TRBD1; clone size: .; V gene: TRBV7-3; CDR3 length: 13; CDR3 DNA: TGTGCCAGCAGCCCAGGGACAGGGTTCGGCTACACCTTC; CDR3 protein: CASSPGTGFGYTF
J gene: TRBJ1-3; D gene: .; clone size: .; V gene: TRBV6-5; CDR3 length: 15; CDR3 DNA: TGTGCCAGCAGAAGACAGGCGTTCTCTGGAAACACCATATATTTT; CDR3 protein: CASRRQAFSGNTIYF
J gene: TRBJ2-5; D gene: TRBD1; clone size: once; V gene: TRBV19; CDR3 length: 14; CDR3 DNA: TGTGCCAGTCACGACAGGGGTCGGGGGGAGACCCAGTACTTC; CDR3 protein: CASHDRGRGETQYF